This TCR beta chain came from a study of control samples from healthy donors and cancer patients. The table lists this clone with a few counts. The protocol was immunoSEQ multiplex PCR, while the TCRdb copy is restricted to in-frame clones and leaves out a portion. The table includes around 250,000 clones, approximately 80% detected once. Trimming at V came to 5 bases and at J to 0 bases, leaving 5 bases not matched to a gene. The germline gives CDR1 ENHRY, CDR2 SYGVKD. This CDR3 comprises 16 residues. The sequenced sample consisted of PBMCs. The chain joins TRBV10-3 to TRBJ2-5; 11 positions match TRBD2. This TCR derives from a woman aged 55-70 years with lung cancer. The CDR3 sequence is CAISSASGRYQETQYF. The CDR3 DNA sequence: TGTGCCATCAGTTCGGCTAGCGGGAGGTACCAAGAGACCCAGTACTTC.